Below, 10 T cell receptor beta chains from the same sample are listed, as sequenced in a study of a mutant IDH1 vaccine in newly diagnosed glioma. The time point: week 23, last vaccination. Each dose delivered 300 ug of mutant IDH1 20-mer peptide subcutaneously with imiquimod. These receptors have no identified antigens. Here immunoSEQ multiplex PCR was the method, and the copy in TCRdb shows in-frame clones only, minus some. The repertoire has some 38,000 clones, about four fifths of them found once; the top ten carry 5% to 6%. The sample consisted of PBMCs, taken from a glioma patient whose treatment included an IDH1 peptide vaccine. Receptor source: a man aged 35 to 55 with glioma.

This rearrangement joins TRBV28 to TRBJ1-1; 7 bases match TRBD1. The CDR3 loop spans 15 amino acids. Per germline, CDR1 MDHEN and CDR2 SYDVKM. Trimming at V came to 5 bases and at J to 0 bases, leaving 6 bases not matched to a gene. This CDR3 is CASSPTGQLNTEAFF. The DNA of the CDR3 is TGTGCCAGCAGTCCTACGGGACAGCTGAACACTGAAGCTTTCTTT.

The chain combines TRBV4-3 with TRBJ2-3; D is possibly TRBD1 (5 bases). Germline V gives CDR1 LGHNA, CDR2 YSLEER. Trimming shortened V by 0 bases and J by 5 bases, and 6 bases separated the two germline ends. The CDR3 contains 13 residues. The CDR3 nucleotides read TGCGCCAGCAGCCAAGAAGGGGAAGATACGCAGTATTTT. It yields the protein CASSQEGEDTQYF.

A few counts support this clone. This rearrangement joins TRBV2 to TRBJ1-5, with D perhaps matching TRBD1 (5 bases). Germline-derived CDR1 and CDR2 are SNHLY and FYNNEI. V lost 7 bases, J lost 4 bases, and 17 bases lay in between. This CDR3 has 15 residues. DNA for the CDR3: TGTGCCAGCATCTTCCGGTGGGGGGAGAATCAGCCCCAGCATTTT. Its protein is CASIFRWGENQPQHF.

The CDR3 protein is CASSAVGGGKSGAFF. The CDR3, as DNA: TGTGCCAGTAGTGCCGTCGGTGGAGGGAAGAGTGGAGCTTTCTTT. The gene calls are TRBV19 and TRBJ1-1; D gene uncertain. Germline-derived CDR1 and CDR2 are LNHDA and SQIVND (reference sequence). The CDR3 loop spans 15 amino acids. V lost 5 bases and J lost 10, with 23 bases in between. Based on the CDR3 plus reference TRBV19 and TRBJ1-1, the full variable domain is DGGITQSPKYLFRKEGQNVTLSCEQNLNHDAMYWYRQDPGQGLRLIYYSQIVNDFQKGDIAEGYSVSREKKESFPLTVTSAQKNPTAFYLCASSAVGGGKSGAFFGQGTRLTVV.

The chain couples TRBV18 to TRBJ1-6; D possibly corresponds to TRBD1 (5 bases). Deletions cut 3 bases from V and 5 bases from J, with 8 bases between. Germline CDR1 is KGHSH and CDR2 is LQKENI. The CDR3 loop spans 14 amino acids. The CDR3: CASSPDTDNSPLHF. CDR3 DNA sequence: TGTGCCAGCTCACCGGACACCGATAATTCACCCCTCCACTTT.

The chain carries TRBV28 and TRBJ2-3; D remains unclear. V was shortened by 5 bases and J by 3 bases, with 6 bases between the two germline ends. CDR3 length: 12 amino acids. Looked up from germline, CDR1 is MDHEN and CDR2 is SYDVKM. CDR3 in amino acids: CASSLQTDTQYF. CDR3 DNA sequence: TGTGCCAGCAGTCTTCAGACAGATACGCAGTATTTT.

This chain connects TRBV9 to TRBJ1-2; D is undetermined. V shed 4 bases and J shed 4 bases, with 17 bases lying between them. Per the germline V gene, CDR1 is SGDLS and CDR2 is YYNGEE. The CDR3 consists of 15 residues. The CDR3 nucleotides are TGTGCCAGCAGCTCGGGAGGGAAAGACCGCTATGGCTACACCTTC. Translated: CASSSGGKDRYGYTF.

The chain joins TRBV19 to TRBJ2-3; no definite D call. Germline lookup yields CDR1 LNHDA and CDR2 SQIVND (reference sequence). This CDR3 has 14 amino acids. Trimming took off 5 bases at V and 6 bases at J, with 15 bases between the two ends. In DNA form, the CDR3 reads TGTGCCAGTAGTCCGCGGCCAGGCCGGGATACGCAGTATTTT. Translated, it gives CASSPRPGRDTQYF.

Turning to this clone: Other DNA variants within this sample encode the same CDR3. V and J are TRBV2 and TRBJ2-7; TRBD2 aligns across 8 bases. CDR3 length: 15 residues. Germline CDR1 reads SNHLY; CDR2 reads FYNNEI. Trimming at V came to 7 bases and at J to 3 bases, leaving 11 bases not matched to a gene. CDR3 coding DNA: TGTGCCAGCATTGCGCGCGGGAGGATAGACTACGAGCAGTACTTC. It specifies CASIARGRIDYEQYF.

This clone was seen once. The chain links TRBV10-2 to TRBJ2-2; D unresolved. The V and J ends lost 3 bases and 0 bases respectively, with 8 bases between them. Germline V gene lookup returns CDR1 WSHSY and CDR2 SAAADI. The CDR3 is made up of 15 amino acids. This chain's CDR3 is CASSDLGSNTGELFF. Here the CDR3 DNA reads TGCGCCAGCAGTGACCTGGGGTCGAACACCGGGGAGCTGTTTTTT.